This TCR beta chain was obtained from a study of CD8 T cells in ankylosing spondylitis. General study points: Clones linked with disease were CD8+ and fairly uncommon in the peripheral blood. The clones that were linked to disease were reported to be significantly enriched in matched synovial fluid samples from ankylosing spondylitis patients. Apparently characteristic of ankylosing spondylitis blood was a TCR beta motif (roughly eight highly homologous variants).

This clonotype has a handful of counts. Its antigen remains unidentified. Scientists made TCR beta libraries using quantitative 5'-RACE with molecular barcodes. TCRdb processed the 5' RACE reads anew with MiXCR; each CDR3 protein has one entry. The table lists about 250,000 distinct CDR3 sequences, 18% of them singletons. Germline lookup yields CDR1 DFQATT and CDR2 SNEGSKA (reference sequence). V lost 3 bases and J lost 10, with 19 bases in between. This CDR3 has 15 residues. Specimen: blood, either unsorted or a sorted T cell fraction (not recorded which). This clonotype was obtained from a male donor with ankylosing spondylitis or in good health (not recorded which). The chain couples TRBV20-1 to TRBJ1-6; D is uncertain. CDR3 sequence: CSASVGAHDPSPLHF. In DNA form, the CDR3 reads TGCAGTGCTAGCGTAGGTGCTCACGATCCATCACCCCTCCACTTT.